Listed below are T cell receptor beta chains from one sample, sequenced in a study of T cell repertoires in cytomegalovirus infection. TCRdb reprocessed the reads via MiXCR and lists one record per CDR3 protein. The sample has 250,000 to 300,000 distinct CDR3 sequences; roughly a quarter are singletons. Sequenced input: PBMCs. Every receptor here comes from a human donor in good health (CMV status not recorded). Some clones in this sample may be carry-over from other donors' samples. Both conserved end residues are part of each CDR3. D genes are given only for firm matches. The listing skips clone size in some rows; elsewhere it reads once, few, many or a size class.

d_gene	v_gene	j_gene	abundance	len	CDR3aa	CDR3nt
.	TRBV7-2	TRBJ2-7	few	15	CASSSPRRQLYEQYF	TGTGCCAGTAGCTCCCCGAGGAGGCAACTCTACGAGCAGTACTTC
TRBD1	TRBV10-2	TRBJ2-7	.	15	CASSEGTGFYYEQYF	TGCGCCAGCAGTGAGGGGACAGGGTTTTACTACGAGCAGTACTTC
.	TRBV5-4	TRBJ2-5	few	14	CASSRRLTQETQYF	TGTGCCAGCAGCAGACGACTTACTCAAGAGACCCAGTACTTC
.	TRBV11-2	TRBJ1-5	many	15	CASSTTKGRDQPQHF	TGTGCCAGCAGCACTACAAAGGGAAGAGATCAGCCCCAGCATTTT
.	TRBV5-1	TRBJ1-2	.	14	CASSSPGPPWGYTF	TGCGCCAGCAGCTCTCCGGGACCGCCTTGGGGCTACACCTTC
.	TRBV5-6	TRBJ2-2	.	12	CASSLAPEELFF	TGTGCCAGCAGCTTGGCCCCGGAGGAGCTGTTTTTT
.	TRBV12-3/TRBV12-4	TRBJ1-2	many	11	CASREDYGYTF	TGTGCCAGCAGGGAGGACTATGGCTACACCTTC
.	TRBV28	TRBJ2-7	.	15	CASSFPDAATYEQYF	TGTGCCAGCAGTTTTCCGGACGCAGCAACCTACGAGCAGTACTTC
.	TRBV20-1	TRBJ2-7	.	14	CSARDLKRTYEQYF	TGCAGTGCTAGAGATCTTAAACGAACCTACGAGCAGTACTTC
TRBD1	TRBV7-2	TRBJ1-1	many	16	CASSARGGAVGTEAFF	TGTGCCAGCAGCGCGAGAGGGGGCGCAGTCGGAACTGAAGCTTTCTTT